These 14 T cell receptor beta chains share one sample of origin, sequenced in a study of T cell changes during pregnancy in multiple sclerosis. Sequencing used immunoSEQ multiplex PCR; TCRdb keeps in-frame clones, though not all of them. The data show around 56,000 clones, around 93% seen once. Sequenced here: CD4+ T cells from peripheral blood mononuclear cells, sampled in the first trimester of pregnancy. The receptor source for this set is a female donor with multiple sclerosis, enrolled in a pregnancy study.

DNA for the CDR3: TGTGCCAGTAGTATGCAGGGACAGGGCTGGGACTACACCTTC. Its protein product is CASSMQGQGWDYTF. The V call is TRBV19, the J call TRBJ1-2, with 9 nucleotides matching TRBD1. The CDR3 is made up of 14 amino acids. J gave up 10 bases and V 3 bases, and 9 bases lay outside the gene matches. Germline V gives CDR1 LNHDA, CDR2 SQIVND (reference sequence).

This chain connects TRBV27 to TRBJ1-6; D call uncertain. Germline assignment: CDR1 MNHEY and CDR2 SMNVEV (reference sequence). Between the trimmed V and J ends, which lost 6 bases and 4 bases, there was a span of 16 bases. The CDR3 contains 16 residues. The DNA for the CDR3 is TGTGCCAGCAGCGGGGTCTCACCCCGTTATAATTCACCCCTCCACTTT. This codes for CASSGVSPRYNSPLHF.

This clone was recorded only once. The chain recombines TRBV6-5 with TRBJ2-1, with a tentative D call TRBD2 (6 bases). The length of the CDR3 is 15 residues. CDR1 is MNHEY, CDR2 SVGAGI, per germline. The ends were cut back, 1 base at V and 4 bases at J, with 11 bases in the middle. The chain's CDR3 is CASSYFPLAYNEQFF. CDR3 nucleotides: TGTGCCAGCAGTTACTTCCCTCTAGCGTACAATGAGCAGTTCTTC.

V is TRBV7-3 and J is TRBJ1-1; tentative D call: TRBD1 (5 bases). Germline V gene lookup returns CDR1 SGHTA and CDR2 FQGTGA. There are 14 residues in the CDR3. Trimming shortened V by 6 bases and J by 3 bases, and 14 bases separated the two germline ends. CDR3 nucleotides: TGTGCCAGCAGTCTAGGCGGGGCTTACACTGAAGCTTTCTTT. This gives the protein CASSLGGAYTEAFF.

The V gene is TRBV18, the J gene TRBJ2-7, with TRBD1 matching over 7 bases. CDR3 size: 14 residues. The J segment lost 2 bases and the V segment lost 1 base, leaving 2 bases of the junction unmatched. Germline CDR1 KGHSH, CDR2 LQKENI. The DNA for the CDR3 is TGTGCCAGCTCACCACGGACAGGAACCTACGAGCAGTACTTC. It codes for CASSPRTGTYEQYF.

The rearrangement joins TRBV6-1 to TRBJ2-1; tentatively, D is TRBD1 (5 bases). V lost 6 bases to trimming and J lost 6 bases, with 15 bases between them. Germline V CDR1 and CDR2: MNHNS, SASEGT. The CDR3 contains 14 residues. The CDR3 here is CASSRELLSNEQFF. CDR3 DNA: TGTGCCAGCAGCAGGGAACTCCTTTCCAATGAGCAGTTCTTC.

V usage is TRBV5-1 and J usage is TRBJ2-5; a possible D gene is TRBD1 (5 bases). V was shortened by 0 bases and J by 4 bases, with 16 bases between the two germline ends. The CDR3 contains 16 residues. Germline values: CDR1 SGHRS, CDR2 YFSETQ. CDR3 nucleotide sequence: TGCGCCAGCAGCTTGGACAGGTGGGGTACTGGAGAGACCCAGTACTTC. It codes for CASSLDRWGTGETQYF.

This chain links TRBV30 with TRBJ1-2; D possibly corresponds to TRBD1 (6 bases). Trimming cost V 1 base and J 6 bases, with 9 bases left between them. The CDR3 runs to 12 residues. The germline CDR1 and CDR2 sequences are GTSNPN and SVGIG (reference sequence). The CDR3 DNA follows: TGTGCCTGGAGTGCACAGGGACATGGCTACACCTTC. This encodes CAWSAQGHGYTF.

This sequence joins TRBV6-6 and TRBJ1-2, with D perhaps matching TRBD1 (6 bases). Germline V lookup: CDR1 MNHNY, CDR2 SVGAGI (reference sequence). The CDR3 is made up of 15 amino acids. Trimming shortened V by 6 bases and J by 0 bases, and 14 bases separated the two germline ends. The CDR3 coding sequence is TGTGCCAGCAGACCCGACAGGCCCGCTAACTATGGCTACACCTTC. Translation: CASRPDRPANYGYTF.

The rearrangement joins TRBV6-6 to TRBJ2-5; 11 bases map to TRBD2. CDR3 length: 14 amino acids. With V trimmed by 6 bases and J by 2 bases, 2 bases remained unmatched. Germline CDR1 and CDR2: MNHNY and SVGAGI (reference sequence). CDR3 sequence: CASRTSGEQETQYF. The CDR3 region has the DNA TGTGCCAGCAGGACTAGCGGGGAGCAAGAGACCCAGTACTTC.

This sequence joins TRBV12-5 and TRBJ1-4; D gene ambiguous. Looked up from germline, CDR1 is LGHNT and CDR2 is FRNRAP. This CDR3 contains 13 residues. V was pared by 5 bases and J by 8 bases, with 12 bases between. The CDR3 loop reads CASGVQTMEKLFF. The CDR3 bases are TGTGCTAGTGGTGTCCAGACAATGGAAAAACTGTTTTTT. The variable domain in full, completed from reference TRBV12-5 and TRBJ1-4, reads DARVTQTPRHKVTEMGQEVTMRCQPILGHNTVFWYRQTMMQGLELLAYFRNRAPLDDSGMPKDRFSAEMPDATLATLKIQPSEPRDSAVYFCASGVQTMEKLFFGSGTQLSVL.

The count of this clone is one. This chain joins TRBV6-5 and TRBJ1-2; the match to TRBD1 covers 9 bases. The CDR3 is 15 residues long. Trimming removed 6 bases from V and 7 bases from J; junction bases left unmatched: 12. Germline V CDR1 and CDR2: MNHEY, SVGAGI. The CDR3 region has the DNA TGTGCCAGCAGAACTTGGACAGGGGAAAGGGCTGGCTACACCTTC. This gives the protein CASRTWTGERAGYTF.

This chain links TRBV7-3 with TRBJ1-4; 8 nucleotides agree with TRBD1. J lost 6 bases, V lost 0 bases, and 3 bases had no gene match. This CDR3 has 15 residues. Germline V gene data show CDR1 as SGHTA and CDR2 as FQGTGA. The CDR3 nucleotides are TGTGCCAGCAGCTTAACCGGGACAGGCCATGAAAAACTGTTTTTT. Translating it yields CASSLTGTGHEKLFF.

The CDR3 nucleotides are TGTGCCAGCAGCTTACGACAGGTAGACTATGGCTACACCTTC. This gives the protein CASSLRQVDYGYTF. The chain joins TRBV5-4 to TRBJ1-2, with D maybe TRBD1 (6 bases). V lost 2 bases, J lost 3 bases, and 11 bases lay in between. The CDR3 loop spans 14 amino acids. Germline V CDR1 and CDR2: SGHNT, YYREEE (reference sequence).